The 12 T cell receptor beta chains below come from one sample, sequenced in a study of blood T cells in healthy people across ages. A second PCR, run for about 7 to 11 cycles, used a sample-barcoded 5' primer plus a J-beta primer mix. Using its own MiXCR run on the 5' RACE reads, TCRdb lists one record per CDR3 protein. The table includes 550,000 to 600,000 distinct CDR3 sequences, 25% to 30% detected once. Sequencing used blood. The source is a woman aged 70-85 years in good health.

CDR3 region: CSARQGVAGYTF. CDR3 coding DNA: TGCAGTGCTAGACAGGGGGTGGCGGGCTACACCTTC. This sequence joins TRBV20-1 and TRBJ1-2; 7 bases align to TRBD1. Germline-derived CDR1 and CDR2 are DFQATT and SNEGSKA (reference sequence). V lost 2 bases, J lost 8 bases, and 5 bases stayed unmatched. The CDR3 extends over 12 amino acids.

A word on this clonotype: A read error may account for a junction end that differs from germline. The chain carries TRBV6-2 or TRBV6-3 and TRBJ2-1; D is unresolved. Germline V gives CDR1 MNHEY, CDR2 SVGEGT. CDR3 size: 12 residues. CDR3 sequence reads: CASSYGPVEQSF. CDR3 nucleotide sequence: TGTGCCAGCAGTTACGGGCCGGTGGAGCAGTCCTTC.

For this clonotype: This CDR3 is missing its conserved last phenylalanine or tryptophan, likely due to a read error. The V call is TRBV11-2, the J call TRBJ1-4; D might be TRBD1 (6 bases). The CDR3 is 16 residues long. V was clipped by 5 bases and J by 8 bases, with 21 bases between them. The germline V gene has CDR1 SGHAT and CDR2 FQNNGV. Here the CDR3 DNA reads TGTGCCAGCAGCCCGACGAGGGGGGGCCAAGGGGAAAAACTGTTTTCT. Translating it yields CASSPTRGGQGEKLFS.

The table lists this clonotype with a few counts. The genes are TRBV20-1 and TRBJ2-3; no firm D call. The germline gives CDR1 DFQATT, CDR2 SNEGSKA (reference sequence). This CDR3 comprises 12 residues. The V end lost 0 bases, the J end lost 6 bases, and 7 bases lay between the germline ends. The chain's CDR3 is CSARDGFDTQYF. CDR3 sequence (DNA): TGCAGTGCTAGAGATGGATTCGATACGCAGTATTTT.

The rearrangement joins TRBV27 to TRBJ1-4, with D tentatively TRBD1 (6 bases). V dropped 5 bases and J dropped 10 bases, with 14 bases sitting between them. The germline gives CDR1 MNHEY, CDR2 SMNVEV (reference sequence). This CDR3 is built from 13 residues. This CDR3 reads CASSTGTRRKLFF. In DNA, the CDR3 is TGTGCCAGCAGTACCGGGACACGAAGAAAACTGTTTTTT.

This clonotype was counted a single time. The genes are TRBV4-1 and TRBJ2-7, with TRBD1 identical over 8 bases. The trim removed 7 bases at V and 3 bases at J, leaving 11 bases unmatched. This CDR3 contains 15 residues. CDR1 is MGHRA, CDR2 YSYEKL, per germline. The CDR3 nucleotides read TGCGCCAGCATCCCTAAGGACAGGGACGGCTACGAGCAGTACTTC. Amino acids: CASIPKDRDGYEQYF.

The chain uses TRBV20-1 and TRBJ2-5; possible D gene TRBD2, 5 bases. The V end lost 4 bases, the J end lost 5 bases, and 14 bases lay between the germline ends. CDR1 DFQATT and CDR2 SNEGSKA come from the germline V gene (reference sequence). CDR3 length: 13 amino acids. The CDR3 loop is CSATVLTGETQYF. The CDR3 DNA reads TGCAGTGCTACTGTCCTAACGGGGGAGACCCAGTACTTC.

A word on this clonotype: One end of the junction is discordant with germline, which a read error may explain. The V call is TRBV5-1, the J call TRBJ2-6; D ambiguous. This CDR3 is built from 13 residues. Germline CDR1 reads SGHRS; CDR2 reads YFSETQ. This chain's CDR3 is CASSPTGANVLTF. The CDR3 coding sequence is TGCGCCAGCAGCCCCACTGGTGCCAACGTCCTGACTTTC.

J is TRBJ1-2 and V is TRBV24-1; D is perhaps TRBD1 (5 bases). The germline V gene encodes CDR1 KGHDR and CDR2 SFDVKD. V dropped 3 bases and J dropped 8 bases, with 15 bases sitting between them. The CDR3 is 14 residues long. DNA of the CDR3: TGTGCCACCAGTGATAGGCGGCAGGGATACGGCTACACCTTC. Translated: CATSDRRQGYGYTF.

This clonotype was detected a few times. The chain carries TRBV30 and TRBJ2-1, with D unresolved. The CDR3 sequence is 11 residues long. Trimming removed 2 bases from V and 8 bases from J, with 7 bases in between. Germline V gene sequence: CDR1 GTSNPN, CDR2 SVGIG (reference sequence). This CDR3 is CAWSIYDEQFF. The DNA for the CDR3 is TGTGCCTGGAGTATTTACGATGAGCAGTTCTTC.

CDR3 residues: CASSRRDSKETQYF. In DNA, the CDR3 is TGTGCCAGCAGCCGACGGGACAGCAAAGAGACCCAGTACTTC. J is TRBJ2-5 and V is TRBV5-6, with 7 nucleotides matching TRBD1. CDR1 is SGHDT, CDR2 YYEEEE, per germline. Losses at the gene ends were 4 bases for V and 3 bases for J; bases not matched to a gene: 6. The CDR3 extends over 14 amino acids.

The chain links TRBV27 to TRBJ2-5, with TRBD1 as a possible D gene (6 bases). Trimming removed 4 bases at V and 5 bases at J, with 17 bases between. Germline values: CDR1 MNHEY, CDR2 SMNVEV (reference sequence). CDR3 length: 15 amino acids. The CDR3 loop reads CASSSFLDRPETQYF. The CDR3 region has the DNA TGTGCCAGCAGTTCTTTCCTCGACAGGCCGGAGACCCAGTACTTC.